This T cell receptor (beta chain) was captured in a study of long-term antiretroviral therapy in people with HIV. Study-level information: Some samples came about a decade before the 2015 immediate-ART recommendation, and these were the earliest.

With survey level as its setting, the immunoSEQ assay was v3.0. Sequencing was performed with immunoSEQ multiplex PCR; in TCRdb, only in-frame clones are kept and a portion is missing. The profile shows roughly 29,000 clones, 70% to 90% of them singletons. Study-level findings and limits: Every time point showed a repertoire led by clones expanded before ART. CDR3 lengths in HIV samples spanned a narrower range than controls.

Among participants with HIV, every one received treatment in the United States. V gave up 4 bases and J gave up 5 bases; unmatched junction bases: 11. Germline V gene lookup returns CDR1 SGHDT and CDR2 YYEEEE. The CDR3 is made up of 15 amino acids. In the case of this clone: Its cognate antigen is unknown.

The J gene is TRBJ1-2, the V gene TRBV5-6, with 7 bases fitting TRBD1. The receptor was derived from a man aged 35 to 55 with HIV. The input for sequencing was unsorted PBMCs, taken 3 years after starting antiretroviral therapy. CDR3 DNA: TGTGCCAGCAGCCTGGGGACAGCGGTTTTGTATGGCTACACCTTC. The encoded protein is CASSLGTAVLYGYTF.